The rows below give T cell receptor beta chains drawn from one sample of a study of CD8+ T cells in alopecia areata. TCRdb keeps only in-frame clones here, not all; method: immunoSEQ multiplex PCR. The profile shows about 200,000 clones, 50% to 65% of them singletons. Sample: CD4+ T cells sorted from blood, taken at week 0. The source is a human donor with alopecia areata. Both conserved end residues are part of each CDR3. A D gene is named only where the DNA matches it firmly. The size field is filled for only some rows; it gives once, few, many or a size class.

>TRBV18|NA|TRBJ1-1|few
CASSPRRLLNTEAFF
TGTGCCAGCTCACCCAGACGGCTCCTCAACACTGAAGCTTTCTTT
>TRBV30|NA|TRBJ1-6|once
CAWRPSQGLRGLNSPLHF
TGTGCCTGGAGACCATCACAGGGCCTTCGAGGGCTTAATTCACCCCTCCACTTT
>TRBV5-4|TRBD2|TRBJ2-3|few
CASSVAGTSGGDTQYF
TGTGCCAGCAGCGTAGCCGGGACTAGCGGTGGAGATACGCAGTATTTT
>TRBV2|NA|TRBJ2-2|NA
CASRDTGPNTGELFF
TGTGCCAGCAGGGATACAGGACCGAACACCGGGGAGCTGTTTTTT
>TRBV2|NA|TRBJ2-3|NA
CASMFSEGTDTQYF
TGTGCCAGCATGTTTTCTGAAGGGACAGATACGCAGTATTTT
>TRBV9|NA|TRBJ2-2|NA
CASSVGVGQDTGELFF
TGTGCCAGCAGCGTAGGGGTGGGGCAAGACACCGGGGAGCTGTTTTTT
>TRBV29-1|TRBD2|TRBJ2-3|few
CSVVLSGGKTDTQYF
TGCAGCGTTGTTCTTAGCGGGGGGAAGACAGATACGCAGTATTTT
>TRBV19|TRBD1|TRBJ2-3|few
CASSILQGHTDTQYF
TGTGCCAGTAGTATATTACAGGGGCACACAGATACGCAGTATTTT
>TRBV6-5|TRBD1|TRBJ1-1|NA
CASSYSMQKGAAFF
TGTGCCAGCAGTTACTCGATGCAAAAGGGGGCAGCTTTCTTT
>TRBV4-1|TRBD2|TRBJ2-7|NA
CASSQVVTGLGLVEQYF
TGCGCCAGCAGCCAAGTTGTTACGGGACTAGGGCTGGTCGAGCAGTACTTC
>TRBV27|NA|TRBJ1-6|NA
CASSSAGSDSPLHF
TGTGCCAGCAGTTCCGCGGGAAGTGATTCACCCCTCCACTTT
>TRBV27|NA|TRBJ1-5|few
CASSLSGGNQPQHF
TGTGCCAGCAGTTTAAGCGGCGGCAATCAGCCCCAGCATTTT
>TRBV11-2|NA|TRBJ2-2|NA
CASSLDPAGFSHTGELFF
TGTGCCAGCAGCTTAGATCCCGCAGGGTTTTCCCACACCGGGGAGCTGTTTTTT
>TRBV25-1|TRBD1|TRBJ1-2|many
CASSSLRDRGGGYTF
TGTGCCAGCAGTTCCCTCCGGGACAGGGGCGGCGGCTACACCTTC
>TRBV5-1|TRBD1|TRBJ1-4|once
CASSFEGQELFF
TGCGCCAGCAGCTTCGAGGGACAGGAACTGTTTTTT
>TRBV4-1|NA|TRBJ1-1|NA
CASSQGFYLNTEAFF
TGCGCCAGCAGCCAAGGGTTTTACCTGAACACTGAAGCTTTCTTT
>TRBV4-1|NA|TRBJ2-1|NA
CASSQEGSTRNEQFF
TGCGCCAGCAGCCAAGAGGGCTCGACCCGCAATGAGCAGTTCTTC
>TRBV30|NA|TRBJ2-1|NA
CAWSPSPNEQFF
TGTGCCTGGAGTCCGAGCCCCAATGAGCAGTTCTTC
>TRBV5-1|NA|TRBJ1-2|NA
CASSLGTTSGYTF
TGCGCCAGCAGCTTGGGGACAACGAGTGGCTACACCTTC
>TRBV30|TRBD1|TRBJ2-7|few
CAWSSTGYEQYF
TGTGCCTGGAGTTCGACAGGGTACGAGCAGTACTTC
>TRBV29-1|TRBD2|TRBJ2-1|few
CSEQPGLATNEQFF
TGCAGCGAACAACCGGGACTAGCGACGAATGAGCAGTTCTTC
>TRBV30|NA|TRBJ1-1|once
CAWSGVTVNTEAFF
TGTGCCTGGAGTGGAGTGACAGTGAACACTGAAGCTTTCTTT
>TRBV5-1|NA|TRBJ2-3|few
CASSYPGGSDTQYF
TGCGCCAGCAGCTACCCAGGGGGGTCGGATACGCAGTATTTT
>TRBV6-5|NA|TRBJ1-5|NA
CASSVRGPNQPQHF
TGTGCCAGCAGTGTAAGGGGACCCAATCAGCCCCAGCATTTT
>TRBV5-1|NA|TRBJ2-2|NA
CASKGGNTGELFF
TGCGCCAGCAAGGGGGGAAACACCGGGGAGCTGTTTTTT
>TRBV18|NA|TRBJ1-2|NA
CASSPGIVLYGYTF
TGTGCCAGCTCACCAGGGATTGTGCTGTATGGCTACACCTTC
>TRBV7-2|NA|TRBJ1-6|few
CASSYNSPLHF
TGTGCCAGCAGCTACAATTCACCCCTCCACTTT
>TRBV7-9|TRBD1|TRBJ2-4|once
CASSPPWDRAKNIQYF
TGTGCCAGCAGCCCACCATGGGACAGAGCCAAAAACATTCAGTACTTC
>TRBV30|NA|TRBJ1-3|few
CAWDTQLSGNTIYF
TGTGCCTGGGACACGCAACTCTCTGGAAACACCATATATTTT
>TRBV5-8|TRBD2|TRBJ2-3|NA
CASSLARISGGLDTQYF
TGTGCCAGCAGCTTGGCCCGTATTTCGGGAGGGCTAGATACGCAGTATTTT
>TRBV6-1|NA|TRBJ2-7|NA
CASREGQPYEQYF
TGTGCCAGCAGGGAGGGACAGCCCTACGAGCAGTACTTC
>TRBV29-1|NA|TRBJ2-4|few
CSVAQVAKNIQYF
TGCAGCGTCGCCCAGGTAGCCAAAAACATTCAGTACTTC
>TRBV29-1|NA|TRBJ1-2|NA
CSVALNPGNYGYTF
TGCAGCGTTGCCCTAAACCCGGGGAACTATGGCTACACCTTC
>TRBV19|TRBD2|TRBJ2-1|NA
CASSMGDYLRNEQFF
TGTGCCAGTAGTATGGGGGACTACCTTAGGAATGAGCAGTTCTTC
>TRBV30|TRBD2|TRBJ2-3|NA
CACRPLAEADTQYF
TGTGCCTGCCGTCCGCTAGCGGAGGCAGATACGCAGTATTTT
>TRBV10-3|TRBD1|TRBJ2-2|NA
CATLGQGLAGELFF
TGTGCCACCCTGGGACAGGGTCTGGCCGGGGAGCTGTTTTTT
>TRBV29-1|NA|TRBJ1-3|few
CSVSTVSGNTIYF
TGCAGCGTTTCGACAGTGTCTGGAAACACCATATATTTT
>TRBV6-5|NA|TRBJ1-1|NA
CASNLQGGTEAFF
TGTGCCAGCAATCTACAGGGTGGCACTGAAGCTTTCTTT
>TRBV30|NA|TRBJ1-2|NA
CAWSTPGQFWGYTF
TGTGCCTGGAGTACCCCGGGACAATTCTGGGGCTACACCTTC
>TRBV29-1|TRBD1|TRBJ2-7|NA
CSVRGPSYEQYF
TGCAGCGTCAGGGGGCCCTCCTACGAGCAGTACTTC
>TRBV19|NA|TRBJ2-3|few
CASKGPDTDTQYF
TGTGCCAGTAAGGGACCAGACACAGATACGCAGTATTTT
>TRBV30|TRBD1|TRBJ1-2|NA
CAWSVTGGEGYTF
TGTGCCTGGAGCGTGACAGGGGGAGAGGGCTACACCTTC
>TRBV11-2|NA|TRBJ2-6|NA
CASSQRTTSGANVLTF
TGTGCCAGCAGCCAACGGACAACCTCTGGGGCCAACGTCCTGACTTTC
>TRBV15|TRBD2|TRBJ2-6|NA
CATSGSGSRSGANVLTF
TGTGCCACCAGCGGTAGCGGGAGCCGCTCTGGGGCCAACGTCCTGACTTTC
>TRBV30|NA|TRBJ1-3|NA
CAWSVGRGSGNTIYF
TGTGCCTGGAGTGTAGGTAGGGGCTCTGGAAACACCATATATTTT